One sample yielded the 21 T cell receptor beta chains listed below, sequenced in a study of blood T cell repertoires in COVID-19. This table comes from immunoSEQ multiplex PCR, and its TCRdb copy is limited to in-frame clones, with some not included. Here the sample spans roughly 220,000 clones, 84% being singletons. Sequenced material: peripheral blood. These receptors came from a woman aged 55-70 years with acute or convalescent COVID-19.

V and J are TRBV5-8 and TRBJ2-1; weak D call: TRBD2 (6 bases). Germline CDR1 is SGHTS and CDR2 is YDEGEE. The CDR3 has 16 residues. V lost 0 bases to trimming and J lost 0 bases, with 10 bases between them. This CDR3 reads CASSLAGESSYNEQFF. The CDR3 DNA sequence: TGTGCCAGCAGCTTGGCGGGGGAGAGCTCCTACAATGAGCAGTTCTTC.

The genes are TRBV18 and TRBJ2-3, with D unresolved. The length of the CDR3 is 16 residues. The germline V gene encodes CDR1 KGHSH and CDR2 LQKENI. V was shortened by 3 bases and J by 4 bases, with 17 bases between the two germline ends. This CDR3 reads CASSPLGLVVSDTQYF. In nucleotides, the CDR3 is TGTGCCAGCTCACCCCTCGGGTTAGTTGTGTCAGATACGCAGTATTTT.

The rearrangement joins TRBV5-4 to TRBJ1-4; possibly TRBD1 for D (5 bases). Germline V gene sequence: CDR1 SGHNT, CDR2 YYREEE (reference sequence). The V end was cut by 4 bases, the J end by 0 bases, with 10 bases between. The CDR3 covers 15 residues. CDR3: CASSKDSATNEKLFF. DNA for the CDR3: TGTGCCAGCAGCAAAGACAGTGCAACTAATGAAAAACTGTTTTTT.

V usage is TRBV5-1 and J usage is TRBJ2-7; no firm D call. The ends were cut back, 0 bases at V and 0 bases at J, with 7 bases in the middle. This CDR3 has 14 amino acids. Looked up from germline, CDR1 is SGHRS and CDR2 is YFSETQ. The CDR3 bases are TGCGCCAGCAGCTTGGACAGTCACTCCTACGAGCAGTACTTC. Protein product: CASSLDSHSYEQYF. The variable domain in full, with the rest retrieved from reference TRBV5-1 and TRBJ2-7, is KAGVTQTPRYLIKTRGQQVTLSCSPISGHRSVSWYQQTPGQGLQFLFEYFSETQRNKGNFPGRFSGRQFSNSRSEMNVSTLELGDSALYLCASSLDSHSYEQYFGPGTRLTVT.

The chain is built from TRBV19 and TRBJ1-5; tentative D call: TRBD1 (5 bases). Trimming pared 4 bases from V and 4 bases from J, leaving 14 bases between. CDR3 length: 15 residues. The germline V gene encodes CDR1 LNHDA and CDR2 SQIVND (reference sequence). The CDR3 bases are TGTGCCAGTAGTAGCGTTGCAGGGTTTAATCAGCCCCAGCATTTT. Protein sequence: CASSSVAGFNQPQHF.

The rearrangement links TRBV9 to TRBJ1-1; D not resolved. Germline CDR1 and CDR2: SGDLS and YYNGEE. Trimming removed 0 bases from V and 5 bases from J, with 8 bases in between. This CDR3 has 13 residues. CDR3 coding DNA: TGTGCCAGCAGCGTAGGAGGGTGGACTGAAGCTTTCTTT. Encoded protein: CASSVGGWTEAFF.

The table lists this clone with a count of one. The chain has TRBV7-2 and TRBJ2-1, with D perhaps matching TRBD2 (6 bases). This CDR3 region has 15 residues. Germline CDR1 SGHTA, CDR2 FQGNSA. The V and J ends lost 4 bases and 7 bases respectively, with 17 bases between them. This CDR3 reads CASSSIRASVNEQFF. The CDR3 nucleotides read TGTGCCAGCAGCTCCATCAGGGCTAGCGTGAATGAGCAGTTCTTC.

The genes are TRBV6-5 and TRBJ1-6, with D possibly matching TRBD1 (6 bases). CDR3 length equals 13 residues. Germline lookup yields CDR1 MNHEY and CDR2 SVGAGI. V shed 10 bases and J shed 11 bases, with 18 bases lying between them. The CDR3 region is CATQQGTRAPLHF. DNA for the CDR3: TGTGCCACTCAACAGGGTACCAGGGCACCCCTCCACTTT.

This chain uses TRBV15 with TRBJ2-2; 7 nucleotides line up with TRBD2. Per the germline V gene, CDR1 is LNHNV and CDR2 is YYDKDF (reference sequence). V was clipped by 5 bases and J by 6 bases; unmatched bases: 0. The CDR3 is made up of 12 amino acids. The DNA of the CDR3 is TGTGCCACCAGCGGGGGGGCCGGGGAGCTGTTTTTT. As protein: CATSGGAGELFF.

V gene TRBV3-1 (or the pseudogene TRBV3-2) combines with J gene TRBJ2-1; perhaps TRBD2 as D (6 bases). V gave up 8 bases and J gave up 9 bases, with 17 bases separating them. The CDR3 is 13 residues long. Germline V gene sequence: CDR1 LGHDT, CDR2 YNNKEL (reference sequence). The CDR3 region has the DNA TGTGCCAGCGGATCGCACGCGGGGAGTGAGCAGTTCTTC. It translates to CASGSHAGSEQFF.

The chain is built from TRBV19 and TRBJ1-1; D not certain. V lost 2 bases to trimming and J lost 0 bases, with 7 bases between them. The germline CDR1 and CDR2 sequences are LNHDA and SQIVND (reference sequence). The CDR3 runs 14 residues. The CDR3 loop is CASSIYGVNTEAFF. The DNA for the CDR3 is TGTGCCAGTAGTATATACGGGGTGAACACTGAAGCTTTCTTT. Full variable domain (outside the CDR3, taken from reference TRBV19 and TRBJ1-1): DGGITQSPKYLFRKEGQNVTLSCEQNLNHDAMYWYRQDPGQGLRLIYYSQIVNDFQKGDIAEGYSVSREKKESFPLTVTSAQKNPTAFYLCASSIYGVNTEAFFGQGTRLTVV.

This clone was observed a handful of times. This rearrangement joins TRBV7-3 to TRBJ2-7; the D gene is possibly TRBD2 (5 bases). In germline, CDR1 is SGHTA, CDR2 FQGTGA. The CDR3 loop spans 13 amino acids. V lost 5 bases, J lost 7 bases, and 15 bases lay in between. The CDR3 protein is CASSPGLGGEQYF. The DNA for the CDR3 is TGTGCCAGCAGCCCCGGACTCGGTGGGGAGCAGTACTTC.

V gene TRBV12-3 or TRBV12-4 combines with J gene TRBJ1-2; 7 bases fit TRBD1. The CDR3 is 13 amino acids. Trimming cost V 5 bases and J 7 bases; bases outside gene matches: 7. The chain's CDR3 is CASSIGQAFGYTF. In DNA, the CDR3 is TGTGCCAGCAGTATCGGACAGGCATTTGGCTACACCTTC.

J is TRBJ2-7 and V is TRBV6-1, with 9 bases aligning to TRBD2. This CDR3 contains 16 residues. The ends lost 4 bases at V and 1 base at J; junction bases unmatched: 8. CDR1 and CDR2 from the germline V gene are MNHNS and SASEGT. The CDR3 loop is CASSGMGSGGSYEQYF. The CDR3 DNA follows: TGTGCCAGCAGTGGAATGGGGAGCGGGGGGTCCTACGAGCAGTACTTC.

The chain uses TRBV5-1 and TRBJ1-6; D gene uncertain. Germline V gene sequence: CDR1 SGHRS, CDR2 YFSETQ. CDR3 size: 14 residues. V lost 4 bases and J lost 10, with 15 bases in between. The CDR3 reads CASSPTSDLSPLHF. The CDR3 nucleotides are TGCGCCAGCAGCCCCACGTCAGACTTGTCACCCCTCCACTTT.

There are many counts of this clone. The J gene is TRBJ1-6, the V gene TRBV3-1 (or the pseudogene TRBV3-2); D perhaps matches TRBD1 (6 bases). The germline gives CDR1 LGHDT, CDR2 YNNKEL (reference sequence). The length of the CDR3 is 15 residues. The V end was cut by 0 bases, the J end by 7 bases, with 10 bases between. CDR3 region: CASSQEIQGNSPLHF. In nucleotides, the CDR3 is TGTGCCAGCAGCCAAGAAATCCAGGGGAATTCACCCCTCCACTTT.

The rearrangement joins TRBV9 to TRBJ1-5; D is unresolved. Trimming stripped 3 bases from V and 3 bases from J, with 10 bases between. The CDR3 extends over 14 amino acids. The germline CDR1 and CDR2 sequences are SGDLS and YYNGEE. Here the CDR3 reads CASSGGETNQPQHF. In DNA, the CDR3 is TGTGCCAGCAGCGGCGGGGAGACCAATCAGCCCCAGCATTTT.

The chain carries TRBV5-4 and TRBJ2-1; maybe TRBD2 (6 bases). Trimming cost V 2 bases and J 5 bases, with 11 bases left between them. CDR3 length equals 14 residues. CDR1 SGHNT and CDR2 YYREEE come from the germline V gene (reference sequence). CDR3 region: CASSFIWGDNEQFF. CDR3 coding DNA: TGTGCCAGCAGCTTTATCTGGGGGGACAATGAGCAGTTCTTC.

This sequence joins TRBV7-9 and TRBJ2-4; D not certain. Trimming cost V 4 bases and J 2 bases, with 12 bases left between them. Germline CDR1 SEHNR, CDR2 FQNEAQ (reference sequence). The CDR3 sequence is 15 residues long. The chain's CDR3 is CASSSSAVPKNIQYF. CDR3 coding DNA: TGTGCCAGCAGCTCATCCGCGGTTCCCAAAAACATTCAGTACTTC.

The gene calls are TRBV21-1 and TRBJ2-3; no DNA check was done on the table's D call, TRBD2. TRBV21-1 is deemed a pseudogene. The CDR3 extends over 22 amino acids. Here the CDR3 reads CASSLIQPGLAGENISTDTQYF. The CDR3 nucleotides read TGTGCCAGCAGCTTAATACAACCGGGACTAGCGGGAGAGAACATTAGCACAGATACGCAGTATTTT.

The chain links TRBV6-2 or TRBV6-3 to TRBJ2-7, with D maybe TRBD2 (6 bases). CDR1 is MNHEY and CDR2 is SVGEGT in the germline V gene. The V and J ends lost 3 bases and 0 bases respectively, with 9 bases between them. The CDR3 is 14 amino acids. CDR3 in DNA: TGTGCCAGCAGTTATGGGGGGTACTCCTACGAGCAGTACTTC. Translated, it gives CASSYGGYSYEQYF.